This T cell receptor beta chain was retrieved from a study of blood T cell repertoires in COVID-19. CDR3 length: 14 amino acids. Germline CDR1 and CDR2: KGHDR and SFDVKD. Unmatched junction bases numbered 4, after V lost 7 bases and J lost 3 bases. Profiled with immunoSEQ multiplex PCR; TCRdb holds only in-frame clones, not every one. The sample consists of a few hundred thousand clones, 86% of them appearing once. The chain joins TRBV24-1 to TRBJ2-2, with TRBD2 identical over 7 bases. The clonotype was recovered from a woman aged 45 to 65 with COVID-19, enrolled during active disease. The sample comprised peripheral blood. The CDR3 sequence is CATRAGRHTGELFF. The CDR3, as DNA: TGTGCCACCAGGGCCGGGAGGCACACCGGGGAGCTGTTTTTT.